The 5 T cell receptor beta chains below come from one sample, sequenced in a study of T cells in Graves' hyperthyroidism and ophthalmopathy. Regions amplified from RNA transcripts were the TCR beta CDR3 regions. First-round RT-PCR of the TCR CDR3 relied on the HTBI primer set. Via MiXCR, TCRdb re-called the multiplex PCR reads, giving one row per CDR3 protein. The sample holds hundreds of thousands of distinct CDR3 sequences, roughly 20% seen once. The sample was blood. These receptor sequences come from a woman aged 45-65 years with Graves' hyperthyroidism that later progressed to Graves' ophthalmopathy.

This clonotype was observed many times. The chain recombines TRBV4-1 with TRBJ1-1; no clear D gene. Germline V gene lookup returns CDR1 MGHRA and CDR2 YSYEKL. Trimming pared 4 bases from V and 0 bases from J, leaving 12 bases between. The CDR3 totals 15 residues. In DNA form, the CDR3 reads TGCGCCAGCAGCCCCGGACCTCTTCTGAACACTGAAGCTTTCTTT. This codes for CASSPGPLLNTEAFF.

Many counts were recorded for this clonotype. The chain recombines TRBV2 with TRBJ1-1; no definite D call. Germline-derived CDR1 and CDR2 are SNHLY and FYNNEI. V was cut by 4 bases and J by 1 base, with 7 bases left in between. CDR3 length equals 13 residues. CDR3 DNA: TGTGCCAGCAGTGTTTGGCAGAACACTGAAGCTTTCTTT. Amino acid sequence: CASSVWQNTEAFF. Using reference TRBV2 and TRBJ1-1 for the parts outside the CDR3, the full variable domain is EPEVTQTPSHQVTQMGQEVILRCVPISNHLYFYWYRQILGQKVEFLVSFYNNEISEKSEIFDDQFSVERPDGSNFTLKIRSTKLEDSAMYFCASSVWQNTEAFFGQGTRLTVV.

The chain joins TRBV13 to TRBJ1-1, with 9 bases identical to TRBD1. This CDR3 comprises 14 residues. V gave up 5 bases and J gave up 5 bases; unmatched junction bases: 6. Germline V lookup: CDR1 PRHDT, CDR2 FYEKMQ (reference sequence). CDR3 sequence: CASSRWTGETEAFF. The CDR3 DNA reads TGTGCCAGCAGCCGATGGACAGGGGAAACTGAAGCTTTCTTT.

The chain employs TRBV29-1 and TRBJ1-2; D is possibly TRBD1 (6 bases). The germline V gene encodes CDR1 SQVTM and CDR2 ANQGSEA. Between the trimmed V and J ends, which lost 6 bases and 7 bases, there was a span of 12 bases. The CDR3 consists of 11 residues. In DNA form, the CDR3 reads TGCAGCGTAACAGGGTTGGGTGGCTACACCTTC. It encodes CSVTGLGGYTF.

J is TRBJ2-3 and V is TRBV10-2, with TRBD2 matching over 7 bases. CDR3 length: 15 amino acids. The germline V gene has CDR1 WSHSY and CDR2 SAAADI. Trimming at V came to 4 bases and at J to 4 bases, leaving 8 bases not matched to a gene. The CDR3 is CASSGRRGLSDTQYF. The CDR3 DNA is TGCGCCAGCAGTGGCAGGCGGGGGTTGTCAGATACGCAGTATTTT.